This T cell receptor beta chain was obtained from a study of blood T cells in healthy people across ages. Study at large: The template switching approach captured approximately one barcoded beta molecule for every two T cells. Whole-study results and caveats: Age showed a roughly linear inverse relationship with TCR beta diversity per million T cells. Both naive CD4+ cell counts and diversity were greater in long-lived donors than in aged donors.

The CDR3 loop spans 15 amino acids. Trimming left V 4 bases short and J 3 bases short, with 16 bases between. Germline CDR1 MNHNY, CDR2 SVGAGI (reference sequence). Total RNA amounts of at least 5 micrograms were extracted per sample. It was with a sample-barcoded 5' primer and a J-beta primer mix that a second PCR of roughly 6 to 12 cycles was run. One entry per CDR3 protein, called by TCRdb with MiXCR from the 5' RACE reads. The sample yields 1.8 million or so distinct CDR3 sequences, about two fifths seen once. This clonotype was counted only a few times. The antigen is unknown. The chain has TRBV6-6 and TRBJ2-7, with D unclear. The sequence came from a human donor in good health. Sequencing was carried out using blood. The CDR3 bases are TGTGCCAGCAGTTGGTCCCCAAGGTTCCGCTACGAGCAGTACTTC. Translated: CASSWSPRFRYEQYF.